Each of the 22 T cell receptor beta chains below was sequenced from the same sample in a study of shared clonotypes between healthy human individuals. Profiling relied on immunoSEQ multiplex PCR, and the TCRdb table lists in-frame clones only, not all of them. The sample carries about 1 million clones, roughly 80% recorded once. The material sequenced was memory CD4+ T cells sorted from blood. Subset defined: CD45RA-negative fraction. These TCRs come from a man younger than 35 in good health.

The V call is TRBV19, the J call TRBJ2-1; a possible D gene is TRBD2 (5 bases). This CDR3 has 13 residues. Between the trimmed V and J ends, which lost 6 bases and 5 bases, there was a span of 11 bases. Germline assignment: CDR1 LNHDA and CDR2 SQIVND (reference sequence). CDR3 nucleotides: TGTGCCAGTAGCTTAGGACTCAACAATGAGCAGTTCTTC. This sequence encodes CASSLGLNNEQFF.

This rearrangement joins TRBV14 to TRBJ2-7; unclear D gene. Germline assignment: CDR1 SGHDN and CDR2 FVKESK. This CDR3 is built from 13 residues. Trimming stripped 1 base from V and 7 bases from J, with 11 bases between. The CDR3 bases are TGTGCCAGCAGCCAAGGTTTGACATGGGAGCAGTACTTC. This codes for CASSQGLTWEQYF.

The V call is TRBV7-6, the J call TRBJ2-5, with 13 bases matching TRBD2. This CDR3 spans 18 amino acids. Germline CDR1 reads SGHVS; CDR2 reads FNYEAQ. V was pared by 5 bases and J by 7 bases, with 16 bases of the junction left unmatched. The CDR3 is CASSHKTGTSGGATTQYF. The CDR3, as DNA: TGTGCCAGCAGCCATAAAACGGGTACTAGCGGGGGGGCGACGACCCAGTACTTC. Combining the CDR3 with reference TRBV7-6 and TRBJ2-5 gives the whole variable domain GAGVSQSPRYKVTKRGQDVALRCDPISGHVSLYWYRQALGQGPEFLTYFNYEAQQDKSGLPNDRFSAERPEGSISTLTIQRTEQRDSAMYRCASSHKTGTSGGATTQYFGPGTRLLVL.

The chain couples TRBV5-1 to TRBJ2-2; maybe TRBD1 (5 bases). This CDR3 has 13 amino acids. V was clipped by 4 bases and J by 9 bases, with 13 bases between them. CDR1 is SGHRS and CDR2 is YFSETQ in the germline V gene. The CDR3 here is CASSNRQSRELFF. The CDR3 region has the DNA TGCGCCAGCAGCAATAGACAGTCCCGGGAGCTGTTTTTT. Combining the CDR3 with reference TRBV5-1 and TRBJ2-2 gives the whole variable domain KAGVTQTPRYLIKTRGQQVTLSCSPISGHRSVSWYQQTPGQGLQFLFEYFSETQRNKGNFPGRFSGRQFSNSRSEMNVSTLELGDSALYLCASSNRQSRELFFGEGSRLTVL.

About this clone itself: The same CDR3 is also encoded by other DNA sequences in this sample. The genes are TRBV4-1 and TRBJ1-2; D uncertain. This CDR3 is 13 amino acids long. Germline assignment: CDR1 MGHRA and CDR2 YSYEKL. Deletions cut 0 bases from V and 2 bases from J, with 4 bases between. The DNA for the CDR3 is TGCGCCAGCAGCCAAGAGCAGAACTATGGCTACACCTTC. This translates into CASSQEQNYGYTF.

This chain links TRBV5-1 with TRBJ1-2, with D possibly matching TRBD1 (6 bases). In germline, CDR1 is SGHRS, CDR2 YFSETQ. Trimming pared 6 bases from V and 4 bases from J, leaving 16 bases between. This CDR3 is built from 14 residues. The CDR3 spells CASTPGVSSYGYTF. DNA of the CDR3: TGCGCCAGCACCCCAGGGGTCTCTAGCTATGGCTACACCTTC.

The J gene is TRBJ2-2, the V gene TRBV10-3; possibly TRBD2 for D (5 bases). Trimming stripped 10 bases from V and 9 bases from J, with 12 bases between. CDR1 and CDR2 from the germline V gene are ENHRY and SYGVKD. The length of the CDR3 is 11 residues. CDR3: CASSPGRELFF. In DNA, the CDR3 is TGTGCCAGCAGCCCGGGGAGGGAGCTGTTTTTT.

The chain joins TRBV21-1 to TRBJ1-2. TRBV21-1 is annotated as a pseudogene. This CDR3 spans 14 amino acids. CDR3 bases: TGTGCCAGCAGCAAAGGAAGGGTTAACTATGGCTACACCTTC. Translating it yields CASSKGRVNYGYTF.

This clone was counted many times. V gene TRBV5-1 combines with J gene TRBJ1-1; possibly TRBD1 for D (5 bases). V lost 5 bases and J 11 bases, leaving 19 bases between the germline ends. Germline assignment: CDR1 SGHRS and CDR2 YFSETQ. This CDR3 has 13 residues. CDR3 region: CASSSGTLSVAFF. The CDR3 region has the DNA TGCGCCAGCAGTTCCGGGACTCTCTCAGTCGCTTTCTTT.

The V gene is TRBV15, the J gene TRBJ1-2; D unclear. Germline values: CDR1 LNHNV, CDR2 YYDKDF (reference sequence). This CDR3 is 14 amino acids long. Trimming shortened V by 0 bases and J by 4 bases, and 9 bases separated the two germline ends. The CDR3 loop reads CATSREVGVYGYTF. The CDR3 region has the DNA TGTGCCACCAGCAGAGAGGTCGGCGTCTATGGCTACACCTTC.

Ten or more counts support this clone. This rearrangement joins TRBV2 to TRBJ1-1; the D is unclear. Between the trimmed V and J ends, which lost 7 bases and 0 bases, there was a span of 9 bases. The germline gives CDR1 SNHLY, CDR2 FYNNEI. The CDR3 consists of 13 residues. The chain's CDR3 is CASIGLVNTEAFF. As DNA, the CDR3 is TGTGCCAGCATTGGACTTGTGAACACTGAAGCTTTCTTT.

The rearrangement links TRBV5-4 to TRBJ2-5; TRBD1 matches 8 bases. The V gene's germline CDR1 is SGHNT and CDR2 YYREEE (reference sequence). With V trimmed by 2 bases and J by 7 bases, 7 bases remained unmatched. The CDR3 totals 14 residues. The CDR3 nucleotides read TGTGCCAGCAGCTTTTCCGGGGGACAGGCGACCCAGTACTTC. Translated, it gives CASSFSGGQATQYF.

Details on this clone: In the same sample, other DNA sequences code for this CDR3. The J gene is TRBJ2-3, the V gene TRBV5-6; 12 nucleotides agree with TRBD2. Germline V gives CDR1 SGHDT, CDR2 YYEEEE. Germline trimming cut 1 base from V and 0 bases from J; bases unmatched to any gene: 3. The CDR3 loop spans 17 amino acids. The CDR3 sequence: CASSLRTSGTSTDTQYF. Written as DNA, the CDR3 is TGTGCCAGCAGCTTGCGGACTAGCGGGACTAGCACAGATACGCAGTATTTT.

A note on this clone: At one of its ends the junction is not consistent with the germline gene, which may arise from a read error. The chain combines TRBV5-1 with TRBJ1-2, with D possibly TRBD1 on 5 matching bases. Germline V gene lookup returns CDR1 SGHRS and CDR2 YFSETQ. The CDR3 has 13 amino acids. CDR3 residues: CASSLAGYSGHTF. For the CDR3, the DNA is TGCGCCAGCAGCTTGGCAGGGTATAGTGGCCACACCTTC.

This rearrangement joins TRBV28 to TRBJ1-5; D is unresolved. CDR1 is MDHEN, CDR2 SYDVKM, per germline. CDR3 length: 12 residues. The CDR3 spells CAVGGLNQPQHF. The CDR3, as DNA: TGTGCTGTGGGAGGGCTTAATCAGCCCCAGCATTTT.

This chain connects TRBV7-9 to TRBJ2-7, with a tentative D call TRBD2 (6 bases). Germline assignment: CDR1 SEHNR and CDR2 FQNEAQ (reference sequence). The ends were cut back, 5 bases at V and 3 bases at J, with 11 bases in the middle. The CDR3 consists of 13 residues. CDR3 nucleotides: TGTGCCAGCAGCACCCAGACTAGCTACGAGCAGTACTTC. It translates to CASSTQTSYEQYF.

The rearrangement links TRBV7-2 to TRBJ2-7; tentatively, D is TRBD2 (6 bases). The CDR3 is 14 residues long. Germline loops: CDR1 SGHTA, CDR2 FQGNSA. V lost 5 bases and J 3 bases, leaving 14 bases between the germline ends. CDR3 sequence (DNA): TGTGCCAGCAGCCAGGGTAGGAGGGGCTACGAGCAGTACTTC. This translates into CASSQGRRGYEQYF.

J is TRBJ1-5 and V is TRBV11-3; D might be TRBD1 (5 bases). Germline V gene sequence: CDR1 SGHNT, CDR2 YENEEA. V was trimmed by 2 bases and J by 0 bases, leaving 23 bases between them. This CDR3 comprises 20 residues. The CDR3 reads CASSLRRDPRSQYSNQPQHF. The DNA for the CDR3 is TGTGCCAGCAGCTTACGGCGGGACCCACGCTCCCAGTATAGCAATCAGCCCCAGCATTTT.

Comment on this clone: In the same sample, other DNA sequences code for this CDR3. V gene TRBV5-1 combines with J gene TRBJ2-3; no firm D call. The V end was cut by 0 bases, the J end by 0 bases, with 5 bases between. This CDR3 is 14 amino acids long. Germline V gives CDR1 SGHRS, CDR2 YFSETQ. The CDR3 reads CASSLGASTDTQYF. The DNA of the CDR3 is TGCGCCAGCAGCTTGGGAGCGAGCACAGATACGCAGTATTTT.

As regards this clone: Given a much more abundant clone one base away, this may be a read error. The chain couples TRBV7-9 to TRBJ2-2; 8 nucleotides align to TRBD1. The length of the CDR3 is 15 residues. The ends lost 6 bases at V and 1 base at J; junction bases unmatched: 4. Germline-derived CDR1 and CDR2 are SEHNR and FQNEAQ (reference sequence). The CDR3 DNA reads TGTGCCAGCAGACCAGGGACAGGGAACACCGGGGAGCTGTTTTTT. Protein product: CASRPGTGNTGELFF.

This clone was counted a few times. The chain couples TRBV9 to TRBJ1-1; 11 bases are a match to TRBD1. The CDR3 sequence is 15 residues long. Germline V gene lookup returns CDR1 SGDLS and CDR2 YYNGEE. J lost 3 bases, V lost 4 bases, and 5 bases had no gene match. The CDR3 nucleotides read TGTGCCAGCAGCATAGGACAGGGGGCCGACACTGAAGCTTTCTTT. Translating gives CASSIGQGADTEAFF.

The rearrangement uses TRBV14 and TRBJ1-6; D is uncertain. Germline V lookup: CDR1 SGHDN, CDR2 FVKESK. The CDR3 is 13 residues long. The germline V and J ends were trimmed by 1 base and 9 bases, with 7 bases remaining between them. CDR3 protein: CASSQVGFSPLHF. The DNA of the CDR3 is TGTGCCAGCAGCCAAGTCGGGTTTTCACCCCTCCACTTT. The entire variable domain, with the rest obtained from reference TRBV14 and TRBJ1-6, is as follows: EAGVTQFPSHSVIEKGQTVTLRCDPISGHDNLYWYRRVMGKEIKFLLHFVKESKQDESGMPNNRFLAERTGGTYSTLKVQPAELEDSGVYFCASSQVGFSPLHFGNGTRLTVT.